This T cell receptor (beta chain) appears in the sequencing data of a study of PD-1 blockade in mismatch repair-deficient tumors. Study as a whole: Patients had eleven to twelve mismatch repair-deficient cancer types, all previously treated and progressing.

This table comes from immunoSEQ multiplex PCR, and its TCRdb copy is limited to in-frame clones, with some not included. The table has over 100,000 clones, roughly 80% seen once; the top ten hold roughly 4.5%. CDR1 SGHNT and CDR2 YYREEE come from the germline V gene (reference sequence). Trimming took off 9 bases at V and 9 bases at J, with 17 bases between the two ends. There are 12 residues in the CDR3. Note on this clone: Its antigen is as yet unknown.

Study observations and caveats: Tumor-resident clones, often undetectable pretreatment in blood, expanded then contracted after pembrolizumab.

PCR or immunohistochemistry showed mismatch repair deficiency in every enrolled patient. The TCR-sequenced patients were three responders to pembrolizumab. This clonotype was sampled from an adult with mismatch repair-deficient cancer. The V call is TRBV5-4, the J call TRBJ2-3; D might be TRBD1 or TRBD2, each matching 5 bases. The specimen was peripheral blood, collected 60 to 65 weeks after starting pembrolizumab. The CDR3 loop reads CANQKEEGTQYF. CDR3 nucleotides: TGTGCCAACCAAAAAGAAGAGGGGACGCAGTATTTT.